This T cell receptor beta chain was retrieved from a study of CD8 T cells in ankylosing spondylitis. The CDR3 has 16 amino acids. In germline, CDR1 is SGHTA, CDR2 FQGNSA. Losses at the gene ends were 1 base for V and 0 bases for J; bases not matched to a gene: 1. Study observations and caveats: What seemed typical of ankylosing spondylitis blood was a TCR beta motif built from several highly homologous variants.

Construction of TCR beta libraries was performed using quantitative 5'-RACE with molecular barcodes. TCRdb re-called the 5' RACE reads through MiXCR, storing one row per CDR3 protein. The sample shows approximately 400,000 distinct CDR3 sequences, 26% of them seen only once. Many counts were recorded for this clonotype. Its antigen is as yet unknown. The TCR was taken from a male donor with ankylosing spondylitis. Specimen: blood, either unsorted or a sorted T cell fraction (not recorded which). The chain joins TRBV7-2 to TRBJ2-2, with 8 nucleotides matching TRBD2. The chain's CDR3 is CASSLVAGPNTGELFF. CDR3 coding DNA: TGTGCCAGCAGCTTAGTAGCGGGACCGAACACCGGGGAGCTGTTTTTT.